A selection of T cell receptor beta chains follows, all from one sample in a study of Graves' ophthalmopathy and Graves' hyperthyroidism. Each CDR3 protein gets one entry after TCRdb re-called the multiplex PCR reads with MiXCR. The top ten clones hold over 2.5% of a sample with approximately 700,000 distinct CDR3 sequences, 35% to 45% of them seen once. The sequenced sample consisted of peripheral blood. These receptor sequences come from an adult man with Graves' ophthalmopathy. Each CDR3 is given with its conserved first and last residue. The D gene is left open where the match is weak. Clone size is given for some rows only: seen once, a few or many times, or a class if the clone is expanded.

d_call	v_call	j_call	clone_size	cdr3_aa	cdr3_nt
-	TRBV25-1	TRBJ1-6	few	CASSADRDNSPLHF	TGTGCCAGCTCGGCCGACAGAGATAATTCACCCCTCCACTTT
-	TRBV24-1	TRBJ2-2	many	CATSETGSTGELFF	TGTGCCACCAGTGAGACAGGAAGCACCGGGGAGCTGTTTTTT
-	TRBV20-1	TRBJ1-5	-	CSASRRDNSNQPQHF	TGCAGTGCCAGCAGAAGGGACAATAGCAATCAGCCCCAGCATTTT
-	TRBV16	TRBJ1-3	many	CASSQEGNTIYF	TGTGCCAGCAGCCAAGAGGGAAACACCATATATTTT
TRBD1	TRBV19	TRBJ2-7	-	CASSIDSTGTGSNEQCF	TGTGCCAGTAGTATAGATTCTACCGGGACAGGGTCGAACGAGCAGTGCTTC
-	TRBV15	TRBJ2-7	-	CATSRKGRMNNEQYF	TGTGCCACCAGCAGAAAGGGACGGATGAACAATGAGCAGTACTTC
-	TRBV11-2	TRBJ1-1	many	CASSFRTRGRNTEAFF	TGTGCCAGCAGCTTTCGTACGCGGGGAAGGAACACTGAAGCTTTCTTT
TRBD1	TRBV7-8	TRBJ2-2	many	CASSWTGTGNTGELFF	TGTGCCAGCAGCTGGACCGGGACAGGGAACACCGGGGAGCTGTTTTTT
-	TRBV10-3	TRBJ1-4	-	CAISDITVGGASNEKLFF	TGTGCCATCAGTGATATCACAGTTGGGGGCGCGTCTAATGAAAAACTGTTTTTT
-	TRBV12-1	TRBJ1-1	-	CASSVARTGGTEAFF	TGTGCCAGCAGCGTTGCTAGGACAGGAGGGACTGAAGCTTTCTTT
-	TRBV12-3/TRBV12-4	TRBJ2-3	few	CASSLAPAVTGTDTQYF	TGTGCCAGCAGTTTAGCCCCCGCAGTCACCGGCACAGATACGCAGTATTTT
-	TRBV10-3	TRBJ1-6	-	CAISEIENSPLHF	TGTGCCATCAGTGAGATAGAGAATTCACCCCTCCACTTT
TRBD1	TRBV5-1	TRBJ1-1	few	CASSPGQGGSEAFF	TGCGCCAGCAGCCCGGGACAGGGGGGGTCTGAAGCTTTCTTT
-	TRBV10-3	TRBJ2-6	-	CAISGRTAGANVLTF	TGTGCCATCAGTGGTAGGACAGCCGGGGCCAACGTCCTGACTTTC
TRBD1	TRBV5-6	TRBJ2-5	-	CASSLEDRPQTQYF	TGTGCCAGCAGCTTGGAGGACAGGCCCCAGACCCAGTACTTC
TRBD1	TRBV25-1	TRBJ1-2	many	CASSEFRGHGYTF	TGTGCCAGCAGTGAATTTAGGGGGCATGGCTACACCTTC
TRBD1	TRBV19	TRBJ2-7	many	CASKDRMYEQYF	TGTGCCAGTAAGGACAGGATGTACGAGCAGTACTTC
-	TRBV2	TRBJ2-3	-	CASRPIGNADTQYF	TGTGCCAGCAGACCGATAGGGAACGCAGATACGCAGTATTTT
-	TRBV12-3/TRBV12-4	TRBJ2-5	few	CASSLPTGLGQQETQYF	TGTGCCAGCAGTCTTCCGACAGGTTTGGGACAACAAGAGACCCAGTACTTC
TRBD2	TRBV19	TRBJ2-5	-	CAWKWATSGFQETQYF	TGTGCCTGGAAATGGGCAACTAGCGGGTTCCAAGAGACCCAGTACTTC
TRBD1	TRBV13	TRBJ1-5	-	CASSFGTGSNQPQHF	TGCGCCAGCAGCTTTGGGACAGGTAGCAATCAGCCCCAGCATTTT
-	TRBV12-5	TRBJ1-6	-	CASGFHGVGPNSPLHF	TGTGCTAGTGGTTTCCATGGTGTGGGGCCGAATTCACCCCTCCACTTT
-	TRBV7-8	TRBJ2-5	many	CASSLYRLETQYF	TGTGCCAGCAGCTTATACCGCCTCGAGACCCAGTACTTC
-	TRBV2	TRBJ2-6	many	CASQQVTGANVLTF	TGTGCCAGCCAACAGGTCACCGGGGCCAACGTCCTGACTTTC
TRBD1	TRBV6-5	TRBJ2-7	-	CASTSTGANYEQYF	TGTGCCAGCACTTCTACAGGGGCGAACTACGAGCAGTACTTC
TRBD2	TRBV29-1	TRBJ2-7	once	CSFSPSGYEQYF	TGCAGCTTCAGTCCTAGCGGCTACGAGCAGTACTTC
-	TRBV20-1	TRBJ2-7	many	CSARDGGKLEQYF	TGCAGTGCTAGAGATGGGGGAAAACTCGAGCAGTACTTC
TRBD1	TRBV27	TRBJ1-5	-	CASSSNRGYSNQPQHF	TGTGCCAGCAGCTCTAACAGGGGGTATAGCAATCAGCCCCAGCATTTT